These 17 T cell receptor beta chains were sequenced from one sample in a study of blood T cell repertoires in COVID-19. Repertoires were generated with immunoSEQ multiplex PCR, while TCRdb's copy carries only in-frame clones and drops some. Of 200,000 to 300,000 clones listed, 86% were seen once; the top ten hold roughly 1.6%. What was sequenced was peripheral blood. Receptors were obtained from a woman aged 55-70 years who had recovered from COVID-19.

V is TRBV18 and J is TRBJ1-1; D uncertain. Trimming pared 3 bases from V and 4 bases from J, leaving 18 bases between. The CDR3 has 16 amino acids. The germline V gene encodes CDR1 KGHSH and CDR2 LQKENI. The CDR3 here is CASSPQGLGSGTEAFF. The CDR3 DNA reads as TGTGCCAGCTCACCCCAAGGGTTAGGGAGTGGCACTGAAGCTTTCTTT. Full variable domain (missing parts from reference TRBV18 and TRBJ1-1): NAGVMQNPRHLVRRRGQEARLRCSPMKGHSHVYWYRQLPEEGLKFMVYLQKENIIDESGMPKERFSAEFPKEGPSILRIQQVVRGDSAAYFCASSPQGLGSGTEAFFGQGTRLTVV.

The chain joins TRBV28 to TRBJ2-7; 8 bases map to TRBD2. The CDR3 totals 15 residues. V shed 2 bases and J 3 bases; nucleotides not matched to a gene: 6. Germline V CDR1 and CDR2: MDHEN, SYDVKM. CDR3: CASSLGGGGFYEQYF. The CDR3 nucleotides are TGTGCCAGCAGTTTAGGCGGCGGGGGGTTCTACGAGCAGTACTTC.

The sample holds one count of this clone. The V gene is TRBV5-8, the J gene TRBJ1-2; TRBD1 aligns across 7 bases. CDR3 length: 13 residues. V shed 5 bases, J shed 6 bases, and the junction held 7 bases outside the gene matches. From germline, CDR1 is SGHTS and CDR2 YDEGEE. The CDR3 coding sequence is TGTGCCAGCAGTAGGACAGGTTGGGATGGCTACACCTTC. Amino acids: CASSRTGWDGYTF.

This chain links TRBV6-6 with TRBJ1-3, with D perhaps TRBD1 (6 bases). CDR1 MNHNY and CDR2 SVGAGI come from the germline V gene (reference sequence). Trimming left V 9 bases short and J 2 bases short, with 14 bases between. This CDR3 has 14 amino acids. DNA for the CDR3: TGTGCCAGTAAAGACCGGGACACTGGAAACACCATATATTTT. It codes for CASKDRDTGNTIYF.

The rearrangement uses TRBV28 and TRBJ2-1; 12 nucleotides agree with TRBD2. Germline assignment: CDR1 MDHEN and CDR2 SYDVKM. Trimming at V came to 10 bases and at J to 12 bases, leaving 13 bases not matched to a gene. CDR3 length: 14 amino acids. The DNA for the CDR3 is TGTGCCACCAGACTAGCGGGGGCCCCCTTCGGGCAGTTCTTC. Translating it yields CATRLAGAPFGQFF.

The chain is built from TRBV11-1 and TRBJ1-1; 9 bases map to TRBD1. The germline gives CDR1 SGHAT, CDR2 FQDESV (reference sequence). With 6 bases clipped from V and 0 bases from J, the junction kept 5 bases outside the gene matches. CDR3 length equals 15 residues. The CDR3 DNA is TGTGCCAGCAGGTACCGACAGGGGGTGAACACTGAAGCTTTCTTT. As protein: CASRYRQGVNTEAFF.

To note about this clone: The same CDR3 arises from other DNA sequences in this sample as well. The chain links TRBV7-9 to TRBJ2-7; D is possibly TRBD2 (5 bases). Germline V gives CDR1 SEHNR, CDR2 FQNEAQ (reference sequence). The CDR3 has 14 amino acids. V lost 3 bases to trimming and J lost 1 base, with 10 bases between them. The CDR3 loop reads CASSLVGGSYEQYF. CDR3 DNA sequence: TGTGCCAGCAGCTTGGTTGGCGGGTCCTACGAGCAGTACTTC.

V gene TRBV6-6 combines with J gene TRBJ2-1; 9 bases agree with TRBD1. The CDR3 is made up of 16 amino acids. After removal of 6 bases from V and 6 bases from J, the junction contained 12 bases not matched to a gene. Germline assignment: CDR1 MNHNY and CDR2 SVGAGI (reference sequence). The CDR3 bases are TGTGCCAGCAGATATACAGGGGGCAAAAATATCAATGAGCAGTTCTTC. This translates into CASRYTGGKNINEQFF.

The sample holds one count of this clone. The chain recombines TRBV3-1 (or the pseudogene TRBV3-2) with TRBJ1-1; D might be TRBD1 (5 bases). CDR3 length: 14 residues. The V gene lost 4 bases and the J gene lost 5 bases, with 14 bases spanning the gap. Germline-derived CDR1 and CDR2 are LGHDT and YNNKEL (reference sequence). CDR3: CASSLRPGGTEAFF. DNA for the CDR3: TGTGCCAGCAGCCTGAGGCCTGGGGGGACTGAAGCTTTCTTT.

The V call is TRBV6-2 or TRBV6-3, the J call TRBJ2-7, with D hard to call. CDR1 is MNHEY, CDR2 SVGEGT, per germline. The CDR3 spans 12 residues. Trimming left V 2 bases short and J 5 bases short, with 7 bases between. The CDR3 sequence: CASSYAEDEQYF. DNA of the CDR3: TGTGCCAGCAGTTACGCAGAGGACGAGCAGTACTTC.

The chain has TRBV5-6 and TRBJ2-6; possible D gene TRBD1, 5 bases. Trimming left V 4 bases short and J 2 bases short, with 19 bases between. Germline assignment: CDR1 SGHDT and CDR2 YYEEEE. This CDR3 comprises 18 residues. CDR3 bases: TGTGCCAGCAGCCCCGACACCTCAGGGTCCCCTGGGGCCAACGTCCTGACTTTC. It specifies CASSPDTSGSPGANVLTF.

The chain uses TRBV7-3 and TRBJ1-3; maybe TRBD1 (6 bases). V lost 4 bases and J lost 2, with 9 bases in between. This CDR3 spans 14 amino acids. Looked up from germline, CDR1 is SGHTA and CDR2 is FQGTGA. The DNA of the CDR3 is TGTGCCAGCAGCTCGGCAGGGGCTGGAAACACCATATATTTT. Translation gives CASSSAGAGNTIYF.

This chain uses TRBV9 with TRBJ1-4; tentatively, D is TRBD1 (6 bases). The CDR3 has 12 residues. Trimming shortened V by 4 bases and J by 8 bases, and 9 bases separated the two germline ends. CDR1 is SGDLS and CDR2 is YYNGEE in the germline V gene. CDR3 DNA sequence: TGTGCCAGCAGCAGGGGGGGAGAAAAACTGTTTTTT. The encoded protein is CASSRGGEKLFF.

The V call is TRBV4-3, the J call TRBJ1-2, with 7 bases identical to TRBD1. Losses at the gene ends were 2 bases for V and 4 bases for J; bases not matched to a gene: 1. Germline assignment: CDR1 LGHNA and CDR2 YSLEER. The CDR3 extends over 13 amino acids. The CDR3 nucleotides are TGCGCCAGCAGCCAAAACAGGGGCTATGGCTACACCTTC. It yields the protein CASSQNRGYGYTF.

The gene calls are TRBV9 and TRBJ2-6; 10 bases fit TRBD1. V lost 0 bases, J lost 4 bases, and 10 bases stayed unmatched. Germline values: CDR1 SGDLS, CDR2 YYNGEE. This CDR3 has 19 residues. The CDR3 DNA follows: TGTGCCAGCAGCGTAGACCCGGGACAGGGGCTGAGCGGGGCCAACGTCCTGACTTTC. As protein: CASSVDPGQGLSGANVLTF.

The chain joins TRBV3-1 (or the pseudogene TRBV3-2) to TRBJ1-2, with 8 bases aligning to TRBD1. The CDR3 sequence is 14 residues long. The trim removed 4 bases at V and 5 bases at J, leaving 6 bases unmatched. Germline V CDR1 and CDR2: LGHDT, YNNKEL (reference sequence). The CDR3 DNA sequence: TGTGCCAGCAGCCCCCGGACAGGGACTTATGGCTACACCTTC. This encodes CASSPRTGTYGYTF.

This rearrangement joins TRBV5-5 to TRBJ1-6; TRBD1 might be the D (5 bases). V was pared by 0 bases and J by 9 bases, with 13 bases between. The CDR3 covers 15 residues. CDR1 and CDR2 (germline): SGHKS, YYEKEE (reference sequence). CDR3 nucleotide sequence: TGTGCCAGCAGCTTGGCCGGGGGGGAAGGTTCACCCCTCCACTTT. Its translation: CASSLAGGEGSPLHF.